This T cell receptor (beta chain) was retrieved from a study of shared clonotypes between healthy human individuals. V lost 4 bases, J lost 0 bases, and 4 bases lay in between. This CDR3 has 12 amino acids. The germline V gene has CDR1 SQVTM and CDR2 ANQGSEA. Libraries were prepared by immunoSEQ multiplex PCR; TCRdb keeps only in-frame clonotypes and omits some of them. The sample has around 1.5 million clones; around 98% are singletons. Regarding this clone: The same CDR3 also results from other DNA sequences found in this sample.

The chain recombines TRBV29-1 with TRBJ1-3; D is uncertain. The TCR sequence derives from a man under 40 in good health. The sequenced sample consisted of naive CD4+ T cells sorted from blood. Subset given: CD45RA+ positively selected. In nucleotides, the CDR3 is TGCAGCGTTGTTGTCTCTGGAAACACCATATATTTT. Encoded protein: CSVVVSGNTIYF. Drawing the rest from reference TRBV29-1 and TRBJ1-3, the complete variable domain is SAVISQKPSRDICQRGTSLTIQCQVDSQVTMMFWYRQQPGQSLTLIATANQGSEATYESGFVIDKFPISRPNLTFSTLTVSNMSPEDSSIYLCSVVVSGNTIYFGEGSWLTVV.